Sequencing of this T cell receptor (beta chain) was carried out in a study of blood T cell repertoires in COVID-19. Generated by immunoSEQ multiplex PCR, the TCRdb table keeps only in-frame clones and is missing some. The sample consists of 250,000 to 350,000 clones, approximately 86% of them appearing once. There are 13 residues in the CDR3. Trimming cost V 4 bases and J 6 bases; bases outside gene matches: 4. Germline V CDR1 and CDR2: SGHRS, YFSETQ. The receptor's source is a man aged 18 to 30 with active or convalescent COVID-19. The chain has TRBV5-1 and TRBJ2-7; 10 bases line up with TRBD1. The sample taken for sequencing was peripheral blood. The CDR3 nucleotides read TGCGCCAGCAGCGAAAGACAGGGGGCCGAGCAGTACTTC. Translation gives CASSERQGAEQYF. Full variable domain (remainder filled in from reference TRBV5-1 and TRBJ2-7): KAGVTQTPRYLIKTRGQQVTLSCSPISGHRSVSWYQQTPGQGLQFLFEYFSETQRNKGNFPGRFSGRQFSNSRSEMNVSTLELGDSALYLCASSERQGAEQYFGPGTRLTVT.